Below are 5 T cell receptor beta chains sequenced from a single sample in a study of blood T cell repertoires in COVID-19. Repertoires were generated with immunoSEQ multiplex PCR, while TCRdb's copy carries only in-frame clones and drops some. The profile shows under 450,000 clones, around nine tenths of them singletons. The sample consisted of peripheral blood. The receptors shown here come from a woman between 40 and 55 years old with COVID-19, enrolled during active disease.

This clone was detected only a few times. CDR3 loop: CASSYPEPQHF. In nucleotides, the CDR3 is TGTGCCAGCAGTTACCCAGAGCCCCAGCATTTT. This sequence joins TRBV6-2 or TRBV6-3 and TRBJ1-5; D is unresolved. The CDR3 has 11 amino acids. V shed 2 bases and J shed 8 bases, with 4 bases lying between them. Germline V gene sequence: CDR1 MNHEY, CDR2 SVGEGT.

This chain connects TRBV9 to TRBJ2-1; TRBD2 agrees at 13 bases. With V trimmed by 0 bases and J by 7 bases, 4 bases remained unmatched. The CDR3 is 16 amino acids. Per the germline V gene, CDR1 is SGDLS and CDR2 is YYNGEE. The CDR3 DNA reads TGTGCCAGCAGCGTAGGGACTAGCGGGAGTAGAAATGAGCAGTTCTTC. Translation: CASSVGTSGSRNEQFF.

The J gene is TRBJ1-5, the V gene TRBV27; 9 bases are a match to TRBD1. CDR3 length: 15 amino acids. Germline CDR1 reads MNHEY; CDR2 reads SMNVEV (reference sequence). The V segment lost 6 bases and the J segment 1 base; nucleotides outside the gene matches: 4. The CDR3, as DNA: TGTGCCAGCAGCCCAGGACAGGGGAGCAATCAGCCCCAGCATTTT. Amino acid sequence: CASSPGQGSNQPQHF.

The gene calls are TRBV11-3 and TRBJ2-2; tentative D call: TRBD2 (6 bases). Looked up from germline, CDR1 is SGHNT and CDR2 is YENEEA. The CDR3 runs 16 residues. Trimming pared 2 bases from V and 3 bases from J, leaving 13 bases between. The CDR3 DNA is TGTGCCAGCAGCTTAAATCTAGCGCGAGACACCGGGGAGCTGTTTTTT. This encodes CASSLNLARDTGELFF.

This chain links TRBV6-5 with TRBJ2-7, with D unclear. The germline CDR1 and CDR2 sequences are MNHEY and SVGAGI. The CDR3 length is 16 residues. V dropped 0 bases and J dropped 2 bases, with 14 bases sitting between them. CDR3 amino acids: CASSYSTLSFPYEQYF. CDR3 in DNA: TGTGCCAGCAGTTACTCGACTCTATCCTTTCCCTACGAGCAGTACTTC.